The clone carrying this TCR beta chain was found once. Its antigen is not identified. This entry belongs to a study of cytomegalovirus exposure and HLA in healthy donors. Whole-study results and caveats: Most subjects had HLA-A and HLA-B alleles reportedly predicted accurately by TCR beta sequences. Among the most significant clusters, several appeared linked to common viral pathogens in a later analysis. An analysis that was carried out later associated 16,951 TCR beta sequences with HLA alleles at 0.05 false discovery rate. Apart from CMV serostatus, no immune exposure information was available.

The PCR used 60 Vbeta and 13 Jbeta primers. Some clones are missing from TCRdb's copy, which holds only in-frame ones; the method was immunoSEQ multiplex PCR. The table shows 200,000 or so clones, with over 65% occurring only once. V trimming: 5 bases; J trimming: 2 bases; junction bases outside the gene matches: 14. Germline values: CDR1 SEHNR, CDR2 FQNEAQ (reference sequence). This CDR3 has 18 amino acids. The source material was PBMCs. This clonotype originated in a woman under 40 in good health and CMV-seronegative. The chain couples TRBV7-9 to TRBJ2-3, with TRBD2 identical over 9 bases. The CDR3 DNA follows: TGTGCCAGCAGCCCCCCCCTGGGAGCGGGAGGTTACACAGATACGCAGTATTTT. Translation gives CASSPPLGAGGYTDTQYF.